This paragraph reports one T cell receptor (beta chain). Its antigen is not known. The data were produced by immunoSEQ multiplex PCR, yet TCRdb's version contains in-frame clones alone and is incomplete. This table holds approximately 150,000 clones, about 90% found once. Some second doses came at about 4 weeks and others at about 12 weeks; these were pooled. The sample belongs to a study of T cell responses to AZD1222 COVID-19 vaccine. Trimming removed 6 bases from V and 2 bases from J, with 14 bases in between. Germline V lookup: CDR1 LGHDT, CDR2 YNNKEL (reference sequence). CDR3 length: 14 residues. Regarding the study as a whole: Only a handful of people who got AZD1222 tested seropositive at baseline. Repertoires in all cases were sampled only once the peak T cell response had passed. Regions left unmutated in variants are reportedly the target of nearly half of spike-specific TCRs.

The sequence was obtained from an adult who received the AZD1222 COVID-19 vaccine. Material: peripheral blood, obtained 28 days after the second AZD1222 dose. The chain links TRBV3-1 (or the pseudogene TRBV3-2) to TRBJ2-7, with D perhaps matching TRBD2 (6 bases). The chain's CDR3 is CASSLLAVAYEQYF. Here the CDR3 DNA reads TGTGCCAGCAGTCTCTTAGCGGTGGCCTACGAGCAGTACTTC.